This passage covers 30 T cell receptor beta chains from one sample sequenced in a study of CD8 T cells in Susac syndrome. An input of roughly 0.5 to 1 ug of RNA was subjected to reverse transcription using random hexamers. TCRdb ran MiXCR on the immunoSEQ multiplex PCR reads and lists one entry per CDR3 protein. The data show some 200,000 distinct CDR3 sequences, approximately 94% seen once. The specimen sequenced was CD4+ T cells from PBMCs. These receptor sequences come from a human donor in good health.

CDR3 sequence reads: CSAGKTSGYEQYF. The CDR3 DNA reads TGCAGTGCGGGAAAGACTAGCGGATACGAGCAGTACTTC. The chain combines TRBV20-1 with TRBJ2-7; TRBD2 matches 9 bases. CDR3 size: 13 residues. J lost 4 bases, V lost 6 bases, and 7 bases had no gene match. Germline-derived CDR1 and CDR2 are DFQATT and SNEGSKA (reference sequence).

The gene calls are TRBV9 and TRBJ2-1, with D perhaps TRBD2 (5 bases). The CDR3 is made up of 15 amino acids. The V and J ends lost 4 bases and 4 bases respectively, with 15 bases between them. Germline V lookup: CDR1 SGDLS, CDR2 YYNGEE. In DNA, the CDR3 is TGTGCCAGCAGCACCATGGACTCTCATTACAATGAGCAGTTCTTC. Amino acids: CASSTMDSHYNEQFF. Full variable domain (remainder filled in from reference TRBV9 and TRBJ2-1): DSGVTQTPKHLITATGQRVTLRCSPRSGDLSVYWYQQSLDQGLQFLIQYYNGEERAKGNILERFSAQQFPDLHSELNLSSLELGDSALYFCASSTMDSHYNEQFFGPGTRLTVL.

V is TRBV3-1 and J is TRBJ1-2; maybe TRBD1 (6 bases). Germline assignment: CDR1 LGHDT and CDR2 YNNKEL (reference sequence). The CDR3 has 15 amino acids. Trimming took off 0 bases at V and 4 bases at J, with 12 bases between the two ends. As DNA, the CDR3 is TGTGCCAGCAGCCAAGAAATAGGGGGTCTCTATGGCTACACCTTC. It is translated as CASSQEIGGLYGYTF.

Here the CDR3 DNA reads TGCGCCAGCAGCCCCCAAGGGAGGGGAGGCTACACCTTC. Protein sequence: CASSPQGRGGYTF. The chain has TRBV4-3 and TRBJ1-2, with D possibly being TRBD1 (5 bases). V was trimmed by 4 bases and J by 8 bases, leaving 14 bases between them. Per germline, CDR1 LGHNA and CDR2 YSLEER. This CDR3 spans 13 amino acids.

This sequence joins TRBV27 and TRBJ2-5, with 12 bases that match TRBD2. There are 16 residues in the CDR3. Germline lookup yields CDR1 MNHEY and CDR2 SMNVEV (reference sequence). V was pared by 4 bases and J by 1 base, with 4 bases of the junction left unmatched. DNA of the CDR3: TGTGCCAGCAGTTGGGGACTAGCGGGCGCCCAAGAGACCCAGTACTTC. Translating gives CASSWGLAGAQETQYF.

V and J are TRBV27 and TRBJ2-1; a possible D gene is TRBD1 (6 bases). V was cut by 0 bases and J by 0 bases, with 9 bases left in between. Germline V gene lookup returns CDR1 MNHEY and CDR2 SMNVEV (reference sequence). The CDR3 spans 16 residues. DNA of the CDR3: TGTGCCAGCAGTTTATCGACAGGAAGCTCCTACAATGAGCAGTTCTTC. Its protein product is CASSLSTGSSYNEQFF.

The rearrangement links TRBV20-1 to TRBJ1-2, with 7 bases that match TRBD1. Germline loops: CDR1 DFQATT, CDR2 SNEGSKA (reference sequence). The CDR3 consists of 11 residues. The CDR3 region is CTLGQVYGYTF. CDR3 in DNA: TGCACGTTAGGACAGGTCTATGGCTACACCTTC.

This sequence joins TRBV20-1 and TRBJ2-1, with 10 bases fitting TRBD2. The CDR3 is 13 residues long. CDR1 and CDR2 from the germline V gene are DFQATT and SNEGSKA (reference sequence). V was pared by 4 bases and J by 6 bases, with 3 bases of the junction left unmatched. CDR3 sequence reads: CSAKTSGVNEQFF. The CDR3 DNA reads as TGCAGTGCTAAAACTAGCGGGGTCAATGAGCAGTTCTTC.

The chain has TRBV3-1 and TRBJ2-7, with TRBD2 as a possible D gene (5 bases). Germline V gives CDR1 LGHDT, CDR2 YNNKEL (reference sequence). The CDR3 has 15 residues. The V and J ends lost 1 base and 4 bases respectively, with 14 bases between them. CDR3 DNA: TGTGCCAGCAGCCAAGTATTCGGGGTGGAGTACGAGCAGTACTTC. Translated: CASSQVFGVEYEQYF.

The V gene is TRBV28, the J gene TRBJ2-4; tentative D call: TRBD1 (5 bases). Deletions cut 6 bases from V and 2 bases from J, with 14 bases between. This CDR3 is 15 amino acids long. Germline V gene lookup returns CDR1 MDHEN and CDR2 SYDVKM. In nucleotides, the CDR3 is TGTGCCAGCAGCCGGCCCCCAGGGACCAAAAACATTCAGTACTTC. Protein sequence: CASSRPPGTKNIQYF.

The V and J genes are TRBV2 and TRBJ1-5; no clear D gene. V shed 6 bases and J shed 3 bases, with 6 bases lying between them. Germline assignment: CDR1 SNHLY and CDR2 FYNNEI. The CDR3 covers 12 residues. The CDR3 bases are TGTGCCAGCAGACGGACCAATCAGCCCCAGCATTTT. Translation: CASRRTNQPQHF.

V usage is TRBV29-1 and J usage is TRBJ2-1; D is uncertain. The V gene's germline CDR1 is SQVTM and CDR2 ANQGSEA. The V end lost 4 bases, the J end lost 12 bases, and 10 bases lay between the germline ends. The CDR3 length is 10 residues. The CDR3 reads CSVGSLGQFF. As DNA, the CDR3 is TGCAGCGTTGGATCGTTAGGGCAGTTCTTC.

The rearrangement links TRBV29-1 to TRBJ2-3, with D maybe TRBD1 (6 bases). V lost 7 bases and J lost 10, with 18 bases in between. The CDR3 extends over 12 amino acids. The germline CDR1 and CDR2 sequences are SQVTM and ANQGSEA. The CDR3 region has the DNA TGCAGCGCTGACGAACAGGGTAATGCGCAGTATTTT. It codes for CSADEQGNAQYF.

This chain connects TRBV9 to TRBJ2-7; perhaps TRBD1 as D (6 bases). Germline V lookup: CDR1 SGDLS, CDR2 YYNGEE. Trimming removed 7 bases from V and 6 bases from J, with 20 bases in between. This CDR3 spans 14 amino acids. CDR3 sequence (DNA): TGTGCCAGCGGCGATGGGGGCGCGTTGCTCGAGCAGTACTTC. Protein product: CASGDGGALLEQYF.

The genes are TRBV7-8 and TRBJ2-5; D possibly corresponds to TRBD2 (6 bases). Germline CDR1 is SGHVS and CDR2 is FQNEAQ. This CDR3 has 13 amino acids. V was pared by 5 bases and J by 5 bases, with 12 bases between. In nucleotides, the CDR3 is TGTGCCAGCAGCCGGGGGTTCCGGGAGACCCAGTACTTC. Its protein product is CASSRGFRETQYF.

This chain links TRBV4-3 with TRBJ2-6; no definite D call. The CDR3 loop spans 16 amino acids. Trimming cost V 0 bases and J 1 base, with 7 bases left between them. Germline CDR1 and CDR2: LGHNA and YSLEER. CDR3 amino acids: CASSQEGRSGANVLTF. In DNA, the CDR3 is TGCGCCAGCAGCCAAGAGGGCAGGTCTGGGGCCAACGTCCTGACTTTC.

The chain uses TRBV7-8 and TRBJ2-1; the D gene is possibly TRBD2 (6 bases). Trimming removed 2 bases from V and 10 bases from J, with 15 bases in between. CDR1 is SGHVS, CDR2 FQNEAQ, per germline. CDR3 size: 14 residues. The CDR3 here is CASSLLGGVGEQFF. The CDR3, as DNA: TGTGCCAGCAGCTTATTAGGAGGGGTAGGGGAGCAGTTCTTC.

This clonotype came up once. The J gene is TRBJ1-5, the V gene TRBV30; D unclear. The V end was cut by 0 bases, the J end by 7 bases, with 16 bases between. There are 15 residues in the CDR3. Per germline, CDR1 GTSNPN and CDR2 SVGIG (reference sequence). The CDR3 is CAWSVAGSNWQPQHF. CDR3 coding DNA: TGTGCCTGGAGTGTGGCGGGCTCCAATTGGCAGCCCCAGCATTTT.

The table lists this clonotype with a count of one. CDR3 nucleotides: TGCAGTGCAAGATCAGTAGATACGCAGTATTTT. Its translation is CSARSVDTQYF. This sequence joins TRBV20-1 and TRBJ2-3; no firm D call. Looked up from germline, CDR1 is DFQATT and CDR2 is SNEGSKA (reference sequence). The V end lost 6 bases, the J end lost 5 bases, and 9 bases lay between the germline ends. The CDR3 length is 11 residues.

CDR3 protein: CSASKIGNQPQHF. In DNA, the CDR3 is TGCAGTGCTAGCAAAATCGGCAATCAGCCCCAGCATTTT. This sequence joins TRBV20-1 and TRBJ1-5; D ambiguous. The germline gives CDR1 DFQATT, CDR2 SNEGSKA (reference sequence). The V and J ends lost 3 bases and 2 bases respectively, with 8 bases between them. The CDR3 runs to 13 residues.

The chain employs TRBV29-1 and TRBJ1-2, with 7 bases fitting TRBD1. The CDR3 runs to 13 residues. The J segment lost 3 bases and the V segment lost 7 bases, leaving 8 bases of the junction unmatched. From germline, CDR1 is SQVTM and CDR2 ANQGSEA. The CDR3 DNA follows: TGCAGCGGTTTGGGACAGAGCTACTATGGCTACACCTTC. Its protein is CSGLGQSYYGYTF.

The chain recombines TRBV27 with TRBJ2-1, with 9 nucleotides matching TRBD2. Germline CDR1 is MNHEY and CDR2 is SMNVEV (reference sequence). This CDR3 spans 15 amino acids. The V segment lost 3 bases and the J segment 4 bases; nucleotides outside the gene matches: 4. CDR3 region: CASSFSGRTYNEQFF. The CDR3 DNA follows: TGTGCCAGCAGTTTTAGCGGGAGAACTTACAATGAGCAGTTCTTC.

The rearrangement uses TRBV3-1 and TRBJ2-2; D remains ambiguous. Germline CDR1 and CDR2: LGHDT and YNNKEL (reference sequence). This CDR3 is built from 13 residues. Trimming removed 5 bases at V and 2 bases at J, with 6 bases between. CDR3 sequence reads: CASSWANTGELFF. Here the CDR3 DNA reads TGTGCCAGCAGCTGGGCTAACACCGGGGAGCTGTTTTTT.

The rearrangement links TRBV20-1 to TRBJ2-2; the match to TRBD2 covers 10 bases. V shed 2 bases and J 4 bases; nucleotides not matched to a gene: 1. The CDR3 contains 14 residues. Germline V gene sequence: CDR1 DFQATT, CDR2 SNEGSKA (reference sequence). The CDR3 DNA sequence: TGCAGTGCTAGACAGCGGGAGGGCACCGGGGAGCTGTTTTTT. It codes for CSARQREGTGELFF.

This CDR3 is CASRSGAGGPLDTQYF. CDR3 nucleotide sequence: TGTGCCAGCAGATCCGGAGCGGGAGGGCCTCTAGATACGCAGTATTTT. V is TRBV12-3 or TRBV12-4 and J is TRBJ2-3, with 10 positions matching TRBD2. With V trimmed by 6 bases and J by 5 bases, 11 bases remained unmatched. The CDR3 is 16 amino acids.

This clonotype has just one count. This chain joins TRBV30 and TRBJ1-2, with 9 bases that match TRBD1. CDR1 is GTSNPN and CDR2 is SVGIG in the germline V gene (reference sequence). The CDR3 runs to 13 residues. Trimming cost V 0 bases and J 6 bases; bases outside gene matches: 2. CDR3 sequence: CAWSVGQGNGYTF. CDR3 in DNA: TGTGCCTGGAGTGTGGGACAGGGCAATGGCTACACCTTC.

This sequence joins TRBV9 and TRBJ1-1; D is perhaps TRBD1 (6 bases). Germline V gene sequence: CDR1 SGDLS, CDR2 YYNGEE. V shed 4 bases and J shed 0 bases, with 16 bases lying between them. The CDR3 is 16 residues long. DNA of the CDR3: TGTGCCAGCAGCCCCGGGACACAGAAAATGAACACTGAAGCTTTCTTT. This translates into CASSPGTQKMNTEAFF. Supplemented by reference TRBV9 and TRBJ1-1, the full variable domain reads DSGVTQTPKHLITATGQRVTLRCSPRSGDLSVYWYQQSLDQGLQFLIQYYNGEERAKGNILERFSAQQFPDLHSELNLSSLELGDSALYFCASSPGTQKMNTEAFFGQGTRLTVV.

This chain joins TRBV15 and TRBJ2-5; perhaps TRBD2 as D (6 bases). The V gene lost 6 bases and the J gene lost 0 bases, with 8 bases spanning the gap. CDR3 length equals 13 residues. The germline V gene encodes CDR1 LNHNV and CDR2 YYDKDF (reference sequence). The CDR3 DNA follows: TGTGCCACCAGTGGGGACTACCAAGAGACCCAGTACTTC. This encodes CATSGDYQETQYF.

The chain recombines TRBV5-1 with TRBJ2-5; D might be TRBD2 (6 bases). With 2 bases removed from V and 4 bases from J, the gap between germline ends came to 15 bases. The germline CDR1 and CDR2 sequences are SGHRS and YFSETQ. This CDR3 region has 15 residues. CDR3 region: CASSLRKGGGETQYF. CDR3 nucleotide sequence: TGCGCCAGCAGCTTAAGGAAGGGAGGAGGAGAGACCCAGTACTTC.

The V gene is TRBV29-1, the J gene TRBJ1-5; D call uncertain. The V end was cut by 3 bases, the J end by 0 bases, with 6 bases between. CDR3 length: 13 amino acids. Germline-derived CDR1 and CDR2 are SQVTM and ANQGSEA. CDR3 DNA: TGCAGCGTTGAGACAAATAGCAATCAGCCCCAGCATTTT. It yields the protein CSVETNSNQPQHF.